The TCR beta chain described here comes from a study of T cells and copy number aberrations in small-cell lung cancer. As to this clone: Its antigen remains unknown.

TCRdb keeps only in-frame clones here, not all; method: immunoSEQ multiplex PCR. This table has some 6,300 clones, 76% appearing once. The V and J ends lost 4 bases and 0 bases respectively, with 9 bases between them. The V gene's germline CDR1 is SGHAT and CDR2 FQDESV (reference sequence). The CDR3 loop spans 14 amino acids. Donors were all either smokers or heavy second-hand smokers. Findings of the study overall: Adjacent lung showed higher T-cell richness and clonality than tumors; density difference nonsignificant.

Sequenced: tumor tissue. This TCR was recovered from a man aged 50 to 60 with small cell lung cancer. The chain couples TRBV11-1 to TRBJ1-2, with D perhaps matching TRBD1 (6 bases). The CDR3 is CASSSSGANYGYTF. The CDR3, as DNA: TGTGCCAGCAGCTCTTCAGGGGCTAACTATGGCTACACCTTC. The full variable domain, in which reference TRBV11-1 and TRBJ1-2 provide the parts outside the CDR3, is EAEVAQSPRYKITEKSQAVAFWCDPISGHATLYWYRQILGQGPELLVQFQDESVVDDSQLPKDRFSAERLKGVDSTLKIQPAELGDSAMYLCASSSSGANYGYTFGSGTRLTVV.